Listed below are T cell receptor beta chains from one sample, sequenced in a study of shared clonotypes between healthy human individuals. Sequencing was performed with immunoSEQ multiplex PCR; in TCRdb, only in-frame clones are kept and a portion is missing. The sample gives approximately 1.9 million clones, about 94% of which show up once; 1.5% to 2% is in the top ten. The sample taken for sequencing was naive CD8+ T cells from PBMCs. These TCRs come from a man aged 18 to 29 in good health. Some clones in this sample may be carry-over from other donors' samples. Each CDR3 is given with its conserved first and last residue. A D gene is named only where the DNA matches it firmly. Size tells how often a clone was seen (once, few, many) or the class of an expanded clone, and some rows leave it out.

v_call: TRBV29-1; d_call: TRBD2; cdr3_length: 16; clone_size: NA; j_call: TRBJ2-1; cdr3_nt: TGCAGCGTTGAGGGACTAGCGGGAGCTTTCTACAATGAGCAGTTCTTC; cdr3_aa: CSVEGLAGAFYNEQFF
v_call: TRBV4-3; d_call: TRBD1; cdr3_length: 16; clone_size: NA; j_call: TRBJ2-2; cdr3_nt: TGCGCCAGCAGCTACCGGACAGGGGGCTACACCGGGGAGCTGTTTTTT; cdr3_aa: CASSYRTGGYTGELFF
v_call: TRBV27; d_call: TRBD1; cdr3_length: 13; clone_size: NA; j_call: TRBJ1-2; cdr3_nt: TGTGCCAGCAGTGAGGACAGGGAATATGGCTACACCTTC; cdr3_aa: CASSEDREYGYTF
v_call: TRBV7-8; d_call: NA; cdr3_length: 14; clone_size: NA; j_call: TRBJ1-1; cdr3_nt: TGTGCCAGCAGCTCCGACAGGTCGGACACTGAAGCTTTCTTT; cdr3_aa: CASSSDRSDTEAFF
v_call: TRBV28; d_call: NA; cdr3_length: 15; clone_size: NA; j_call: TRBJ1-2; cdr3_nt: TGTGCCAGCAGTTTATTCCGCGTCTCAGACTATGGCTACACCTTC; cdr3_aa: CASSLFRVSDYGYTF
v_call: TRBV5-6; d_call: NA; cdr3_length: 12; clone_size: few; j_call: TRBJ1-1; cdr3_nt: TGTGCCAGCAGCGCAGGGTTGACTGAAGCTTTCTTT; cdr3_aa: CASSAGLTEAFF
v_call: TRBV6-1; d_call: NA; cdr3_length: 12; clone_size: NA; j_call: TRBJ1-1; cdr3_nt: TGTGCCAGCAGTGATACAATAACTGAAGCTTTCTTT; cdr3_aa: CASSDTITEAFF
v_call: TRBV16; d_call: NA; cdr3_length: 15; clone_size: NA; j_call: TRBJ1-1; cdr3_nt: TGTGCCAGCAGCCCCCGGGGCTGGGGGGACACTGAAGCTTTCTTT; cdr3_aa: CASSPRGWGDTEAFF
v_call: TRBV13; d_call: NA; cdr3_length: 14; clone_size: NA; j_call: TRBJ2-7; cdr3_nt: TGTGCCAGCAGCATGGGACATGACTCCTACGAGCAGTACTTC; cdr3_aa: CASSMGHDSYEQYF
v_call: TRBV28; d_call: NA; cdr3_length: 15; clone_size: once; j_call: TRBJ2-5; cdr3_nt: TGTGCCAGCAGTTCCCGGGCCACCAGGAGGGAGACCCAGTACTTC; cdr3_aa: CASSSRATRRETQYF
v_call: TRBV6-6; d_call: NA; cdr3_length: 16; clone_size: NA; j_call: TRBJ2-3; cdr3_nt: TGTGCCAGCACCCACCTCAGCGGAGCTAGCACAGATACGCAGTATTTT; cdr3_aa: CASTHLSGASTDTQYF
v_call: TRBV5-6; d_call: TRBD1; cdr3_length: 17; clone_size: NA; j_call: TRBJ2-3; cdr3_nt: TGTGCCAGCAGCTGGGCTCCGGGACAGGGGGTGGCAGATACGCAGTATTTT; cdr3_aa: CASSWAPGQGVADTQYF
v_call: TRBV7-2; d_call: NA; cdr3_length: 16; clone_size: NA; j_call: TRBJ2-2; cdr3_nt: TGTGCCAGCAGCTTAAGGAGATTGGTGGGCACCGGGGAGCTGTTTTTT; cdr3_aa: CASSLRRLVGTGELFF
v_call: TRBV14; d_call: TRBD1; cdr3_length: 15; clone_size: NA; j_call: TRBJ2-2; cdr3_nt: TGTGCCAGCAGCCAAGAAAAGGGGGCCCTGGCAGGGCTGTTTTTT; cdr3_aa: CASSQEKGALAGLFF
v_call: TRBV30; d_call: TRBD1; cdr3_length: 13; clone_size: few; j_call: TRBJ1-1; cdr3_nt: TGTGCCTGGAGTCTCATACAGGGGTATGAAGCTTTCTTT; cdr3_aa: CAWSLIQGYEAFF
v_call: TRBV28; d_call: NA; cdr3_length: 14; clone_size: once; j_call: TRBJ2-7; cdr3_nt: TGTGCCAGCAGACTGCGGGACAACTCCTACGAGCAGTACTTC; cdr3_aa: CASRLRDNSYEQYF
v_call: TRBV5-6; d_call: TRBD1; cdr3_length: 15; clone_size: once; j_call: TRBJ2-7; cdr3_nt: TGTGCCAGCAGCCGGGTGGGACAGGGGTATTACGAGCAGTACTTC; cdr3_aa: CASSRVGQGYYEQYF
v_call: TRBV4-2; d_call: TRBD2; cdr3_length: 17; clone_size: NA; j_call: TRBJ2-7; cdr3_nt: TGTGCCAGCAGCCAAGAGTCCCCTCAAGCGGGAGTCTACGAGCAGTACTTC; cdr3_aa: CASSQESPQAGVYEQYF